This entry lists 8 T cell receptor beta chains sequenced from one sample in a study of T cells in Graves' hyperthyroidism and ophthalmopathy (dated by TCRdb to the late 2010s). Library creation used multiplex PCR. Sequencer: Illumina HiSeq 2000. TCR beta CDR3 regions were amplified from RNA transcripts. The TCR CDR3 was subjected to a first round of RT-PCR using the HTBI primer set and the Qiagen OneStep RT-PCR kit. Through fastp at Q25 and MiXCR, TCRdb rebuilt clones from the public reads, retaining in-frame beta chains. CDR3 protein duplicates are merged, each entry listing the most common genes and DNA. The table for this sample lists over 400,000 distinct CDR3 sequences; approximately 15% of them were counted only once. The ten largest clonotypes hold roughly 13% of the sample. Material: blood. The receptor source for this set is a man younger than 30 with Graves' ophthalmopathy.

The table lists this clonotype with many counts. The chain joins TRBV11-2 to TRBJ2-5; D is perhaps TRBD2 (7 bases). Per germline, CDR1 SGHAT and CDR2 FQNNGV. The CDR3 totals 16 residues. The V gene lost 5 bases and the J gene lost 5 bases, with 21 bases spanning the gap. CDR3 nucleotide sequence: TGTGCCAGCAGCCCAGTGCGTGCGGGGGCGGGGGAGACCCAGTACTTC. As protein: CASSPVRAGAGETQYF.

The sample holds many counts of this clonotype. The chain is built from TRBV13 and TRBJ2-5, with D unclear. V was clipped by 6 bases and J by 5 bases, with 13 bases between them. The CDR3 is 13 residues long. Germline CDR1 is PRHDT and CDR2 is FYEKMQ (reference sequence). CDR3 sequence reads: CASRQQQRETQYF. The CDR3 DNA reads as TGTGCCAGCAGACAACAGCAAAGGGAGACCCAGTACTTC.

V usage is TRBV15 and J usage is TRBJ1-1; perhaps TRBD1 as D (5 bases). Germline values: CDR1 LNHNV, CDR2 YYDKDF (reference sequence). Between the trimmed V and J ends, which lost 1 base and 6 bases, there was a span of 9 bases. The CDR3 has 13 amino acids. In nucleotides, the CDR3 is TGTGCCACCAGCAGAGGAGCGGGGGCTGAAGCTTTCTTT. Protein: CATSRGAGAEAFF.

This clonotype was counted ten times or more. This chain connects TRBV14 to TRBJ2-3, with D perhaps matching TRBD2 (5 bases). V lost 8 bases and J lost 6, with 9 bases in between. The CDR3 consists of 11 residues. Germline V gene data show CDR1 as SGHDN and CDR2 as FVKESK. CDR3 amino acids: CASRGLDTQYF. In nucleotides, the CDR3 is TGTGCCAGCCGAGGACTGGATACGCAGTATTTT.

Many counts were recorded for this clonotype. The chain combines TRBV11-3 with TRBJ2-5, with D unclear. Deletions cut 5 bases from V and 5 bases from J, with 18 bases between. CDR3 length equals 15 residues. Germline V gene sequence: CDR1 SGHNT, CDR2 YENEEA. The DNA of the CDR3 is TGTGCCAGCAGCCCGTTTAGTACAAACCCCGAGACCCAGTACTTC. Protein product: CASSPFSTNPETQYF.

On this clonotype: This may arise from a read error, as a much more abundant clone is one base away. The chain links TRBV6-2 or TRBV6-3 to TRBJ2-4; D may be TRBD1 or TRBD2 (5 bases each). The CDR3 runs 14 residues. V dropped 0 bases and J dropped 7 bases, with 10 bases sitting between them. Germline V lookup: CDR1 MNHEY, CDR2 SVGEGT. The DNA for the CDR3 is TGTGCCAGCAGTTACTCGGGGACGGATAACATTCAGTACTTC. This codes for CASSYSGTDNIQYF.

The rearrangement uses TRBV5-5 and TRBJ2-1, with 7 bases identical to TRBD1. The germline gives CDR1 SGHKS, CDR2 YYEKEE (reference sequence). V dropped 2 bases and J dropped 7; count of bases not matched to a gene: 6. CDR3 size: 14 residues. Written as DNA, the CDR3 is TGTGCCAGCAGCTTTGGACAGGCGGAGAATGAGCAGTTCTTC. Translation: CASSFGQAENEQFF.

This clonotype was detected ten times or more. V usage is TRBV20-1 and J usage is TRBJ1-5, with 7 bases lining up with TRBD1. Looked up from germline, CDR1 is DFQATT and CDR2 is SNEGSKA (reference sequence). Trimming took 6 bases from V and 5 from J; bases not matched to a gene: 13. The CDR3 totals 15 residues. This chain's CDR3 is CSAKDRDSDHQPQHF. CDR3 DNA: TGCAGTGCGAAAGACCGGGACAGTGATCATCAGCCCCAGCATTTT.